The rows below give T cell receptor beta chains drawn from one sample of a study of PD-1 blockade in classical Hodgkin lymphoma. Measured with immunoSEQ multiplex PCR; TCRdb has only the in-frame clones, and not every one. The sample includes approximately 110,000 clones, roughly nine tenths of them seen just once. The source material was peripheral blood mononuclear cells (PBMCs), sampled before the fourth cycle of nivolumab. These receptor sequences come from a human donor with classical Hodgkin lymphoma. The CDR3 runs from the conserved cysteine through the conserved F or W. D genes are given only for firm matches. Only some rows state a clone size, as once, few, many or a class for expanded clones.

TRBD2,.,TRBV27,TRBJ2-7,TGTGCCAGCAGTTGGACCCTAGCGGGAGGGCGCGAGCAGTACTTC,CASSWTLAGGREQYF
.,.,TRBV5-6,TRBJ1-2,TGTGCCAGCAGCCCTGAAGGGCCGCTGGGCTATGGCTACACCTTC,CASSPEGPLGYGYTF
.,.,TRBV28,TRBJ2-7,TGTGCCAGCAGTTTTCTTCGAGGGTACGAGCAGTACTTC,CASSFLRGYEQYF
.,.,TRBV2,TRBJ1-1,TGTGCCAGCAGGGGGGCACTTGAAGCTTTCTTT,CASRGALEAFF
.,.,TRBV10-1,TRBJ1-1,TGCGCCAGCAGTGACCTAGACCGGACCGCCGCCAACACTGAAGCTTTCTTT,CASSDLDRTAANTEAFF
.,.,TRBV4-3,TRBJ2-1,TGCGCCAGCAGCCAAGTACCCATCCGAGGGGCCTACAATGAGCAGTTCTTC,CASSQVPIRGAYNEQFF
.,.,TRBV11-2,TRBJ2-7,TGTGCCAGCCGCGGGACGGACTCCTACGAGCAGTACTTC,CASRGTDSYEQYF
TRBD2,.,TRBV10-1,TRBJ2-5,TGCGCCAGCAGTGAAGGGGGAGCGGGAGGGAGGCAGACCCAGTACTTC,CASSEGGAGGRQTQYF
TRBD2,.,TRBV5-1,TRBJ2-3,TGCGCCAGCAGCCGACCTAGCGGGAGCGAAACAGATACGCAGTATTTT,CASSRPSGSETDTQYF
.,.,TRBV5-4,TRBJ2-7,TGTGCCAGCAGCTTCAGCGATTACGAGCAGTACTTC,CASSFSDYEQYF
TRBD2,.,TRBV12-5,TRBJ2-5,TGTGCTAGTGGTTTGCCGTTAGCGGGAGTTCCAGAGACCCAGTACTTC,CASGLPLAGVPETQYF
.,few,TRBV7-9,TRBJ1-2,TGTGCCAGCAGCCCCTGGGCCGCGGGCTACACCTTC,CASSPWAAGYTF
TRBD2,.,TRBV9,TRBJ2-1,TGTGCCAGCAGCCCCCGACTAGCGGGAGGGGGACAGCAGTTCTTC,CASSPRLAGGGQQFF
TRBD2,.,TRBV5-1,TRBJ2-5,TGCGCCAGCAGCTTGCTAGTCGCGGGAGCCCAAGAGACCCAGTACTTC,CASSLLVAGAQETQYF
TRBD2,.,TRBV5-6,TRBJ2-2,TGTGCCAGCATTGCGGGAGGGGTCGGGGAGCTGTTTTTT,CASIAGGVGELFF
.,.,TRBV6-5,TRBJ1-2,TGTGCCAGCAGTTTTGACAGAAACTATGGCTACACCTTC,CASSFDRNYGYTF